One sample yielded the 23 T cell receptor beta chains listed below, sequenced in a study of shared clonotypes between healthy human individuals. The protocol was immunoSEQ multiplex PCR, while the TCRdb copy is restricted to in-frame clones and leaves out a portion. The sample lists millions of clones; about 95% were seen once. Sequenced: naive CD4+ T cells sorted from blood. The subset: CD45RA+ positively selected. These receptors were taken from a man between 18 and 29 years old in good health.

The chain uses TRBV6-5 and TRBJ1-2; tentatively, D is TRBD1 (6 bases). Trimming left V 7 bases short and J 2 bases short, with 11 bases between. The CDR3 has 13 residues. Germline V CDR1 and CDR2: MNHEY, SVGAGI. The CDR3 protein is CASKTGQNYGYTF. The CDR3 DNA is TGTGCCAGCAAGACAGGACAGAACTATGGCTACACCTTC.

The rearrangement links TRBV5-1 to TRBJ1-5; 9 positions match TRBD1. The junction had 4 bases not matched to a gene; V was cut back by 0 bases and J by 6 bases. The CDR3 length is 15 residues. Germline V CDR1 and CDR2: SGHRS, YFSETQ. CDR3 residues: CASSLDRGLGQPQHF. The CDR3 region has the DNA TGCGCCAGCAGCTTGGACAGGGGGCTAGGTCAGCCCCAGCATTTT. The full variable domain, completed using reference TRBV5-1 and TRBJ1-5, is KAGVTQTPRYLIKTRGQQVTLSCSPISGHRSVSWYQQTPGQGLQFLFEYFSETQRNKGNFPGRFSGRQFSNSRSEMNVSTLELGDSALYLCASSLDRGLGQPQHFGDGTRLSIL.

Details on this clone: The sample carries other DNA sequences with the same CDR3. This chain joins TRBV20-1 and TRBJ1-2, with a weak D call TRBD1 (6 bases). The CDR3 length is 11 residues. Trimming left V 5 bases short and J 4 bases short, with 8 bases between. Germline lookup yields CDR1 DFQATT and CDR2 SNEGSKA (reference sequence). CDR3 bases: TGCAGTGCTCCGGACAGCTATGGCTACACCTTC. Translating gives CSAPDSYGYTF.

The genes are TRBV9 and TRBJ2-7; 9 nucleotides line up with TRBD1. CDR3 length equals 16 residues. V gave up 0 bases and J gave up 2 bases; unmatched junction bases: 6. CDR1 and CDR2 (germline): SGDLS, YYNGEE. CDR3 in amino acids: CASSVGGTGRPYEQYF. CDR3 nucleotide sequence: TGTGCCAGCAGCGTAGGCGGGACAGGGAGACCCTACGAGCAGTACTTC.

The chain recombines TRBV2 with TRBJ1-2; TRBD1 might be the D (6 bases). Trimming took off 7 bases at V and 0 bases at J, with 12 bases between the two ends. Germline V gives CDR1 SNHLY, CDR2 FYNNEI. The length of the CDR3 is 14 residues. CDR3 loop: CASTITGTNYGYTF. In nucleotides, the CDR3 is TGTGCCAGCACTATCACAGGGACTAACTATGGCTACACCTTC.

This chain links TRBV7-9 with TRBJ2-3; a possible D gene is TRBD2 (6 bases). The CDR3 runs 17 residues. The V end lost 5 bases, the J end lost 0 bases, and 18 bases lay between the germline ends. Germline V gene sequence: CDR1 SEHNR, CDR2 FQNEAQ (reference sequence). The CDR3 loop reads CASSPPSEAASTDTQYF. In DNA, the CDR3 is TGTGCCAGCAGCCCCCCTAGCGAGGCTGCTAGCACAGATACGCAGTATTTT.

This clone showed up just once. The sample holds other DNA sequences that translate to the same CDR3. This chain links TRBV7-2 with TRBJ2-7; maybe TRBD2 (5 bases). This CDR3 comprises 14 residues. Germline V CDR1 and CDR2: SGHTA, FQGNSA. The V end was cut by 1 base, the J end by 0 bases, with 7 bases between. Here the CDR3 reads CASSLGRASYEQYF. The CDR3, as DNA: TGTGCCAGCAGCTTAGGGCGGGCCTCCTACGAGCAGTACTTC. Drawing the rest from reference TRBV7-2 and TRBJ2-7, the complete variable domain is GAGVSQSPSNKVTEKGKDVELRCDPISGHTALYWYRQSLGQGLEFLIYFQGNSAPDKSGLPSDRFSAERTGGSVSTLTIQRTQQEDSAVYLCASSLGRASYEQYFGPGTRLTVT.

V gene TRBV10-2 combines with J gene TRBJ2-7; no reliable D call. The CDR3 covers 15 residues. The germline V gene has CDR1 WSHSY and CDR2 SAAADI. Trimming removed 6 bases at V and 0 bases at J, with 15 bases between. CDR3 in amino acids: CASRSRQESSYEQYF. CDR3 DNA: TGCGCCAGCAGGAGCCGCCAGGAAAGCTCCTACGAGCAGTACTTC.

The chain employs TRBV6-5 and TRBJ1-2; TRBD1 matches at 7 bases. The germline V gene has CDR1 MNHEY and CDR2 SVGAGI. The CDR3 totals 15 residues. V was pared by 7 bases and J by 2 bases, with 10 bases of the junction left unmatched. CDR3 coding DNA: TGTGCCAGCACCCAGGGGGGGGCCGCCAACTATGGCTACACCTTC. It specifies CASTQGGAANYGYTF.

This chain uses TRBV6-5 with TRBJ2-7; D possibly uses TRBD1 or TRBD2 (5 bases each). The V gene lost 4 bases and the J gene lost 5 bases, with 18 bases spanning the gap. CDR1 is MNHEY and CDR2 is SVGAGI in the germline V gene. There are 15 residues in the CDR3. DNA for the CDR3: TGTGCCAGCAGTTTAAGTGTGGCAGGGAGAGACGAGCAGTACTTC. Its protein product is CASSLSVAGRDEQYF.

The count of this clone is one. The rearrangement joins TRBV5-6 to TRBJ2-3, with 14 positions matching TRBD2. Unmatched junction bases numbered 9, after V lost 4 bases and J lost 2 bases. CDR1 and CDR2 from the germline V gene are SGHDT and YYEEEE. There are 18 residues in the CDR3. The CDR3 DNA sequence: TGTGCCAGCAGCAGACCGGGACTAGCGGGAGTTTCCACAGATACGCAGTATTTT. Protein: CASSRPGLAGVSTDTQYF.

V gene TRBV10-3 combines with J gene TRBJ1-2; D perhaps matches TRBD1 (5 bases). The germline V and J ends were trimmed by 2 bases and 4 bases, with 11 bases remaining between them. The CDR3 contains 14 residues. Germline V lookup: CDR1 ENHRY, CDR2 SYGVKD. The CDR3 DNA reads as TGTGCCATCAGTGAGGGTGGGGCTGGCTATGGCTACACCTTC. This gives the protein CAISEGGAGYGYTF.

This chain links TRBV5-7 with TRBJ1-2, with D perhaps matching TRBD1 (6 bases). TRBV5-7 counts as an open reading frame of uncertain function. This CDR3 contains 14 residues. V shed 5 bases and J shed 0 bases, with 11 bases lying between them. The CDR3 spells CASSRDTPNYGYTF. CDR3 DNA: TGTGCCAGCAGTCGGGACACCCCTAACTATGGCTACACCTTC.

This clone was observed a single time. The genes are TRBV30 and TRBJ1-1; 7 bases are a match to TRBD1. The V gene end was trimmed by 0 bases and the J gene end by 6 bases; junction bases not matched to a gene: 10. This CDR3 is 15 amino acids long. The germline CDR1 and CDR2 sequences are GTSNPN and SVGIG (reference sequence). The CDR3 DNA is TGTGCCTGGAGTGTACTCGCAGGGGGAGTCCCTGAAGCTTTCTTT. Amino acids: CAWSVLAGGVPEAFF.

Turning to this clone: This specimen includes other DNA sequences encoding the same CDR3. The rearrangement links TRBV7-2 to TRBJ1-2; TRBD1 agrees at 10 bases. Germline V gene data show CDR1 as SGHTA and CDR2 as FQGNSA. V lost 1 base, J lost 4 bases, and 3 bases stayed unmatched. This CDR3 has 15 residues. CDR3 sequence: CASSLEGTGVYGYTF. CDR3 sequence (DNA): TGTGCCAGCAGCTTAGAGGGGACAGGGGTCTATGGCTACACCTTC. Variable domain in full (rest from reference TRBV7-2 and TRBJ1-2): GAGVSQSPSNKVTEKGKDVELRCDPISGHTALYWYRQSLGQGLEFLIYFQGNSAPDKSGLPSDRFSAERTGGSVSTLTIQRTQQEDSAVYLCASSLEGTGVYGYTFGSGTRLTVV.

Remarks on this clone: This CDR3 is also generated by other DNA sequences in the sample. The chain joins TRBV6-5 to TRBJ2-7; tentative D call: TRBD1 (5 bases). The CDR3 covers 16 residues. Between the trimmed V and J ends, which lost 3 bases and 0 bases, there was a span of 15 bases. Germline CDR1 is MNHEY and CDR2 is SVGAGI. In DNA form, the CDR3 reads TGTGCCAGCAGTTATTCCACAGGCGCTAACTCCTACGAGCAGTACTTC. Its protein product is CASSYSTGANSYEQYF.

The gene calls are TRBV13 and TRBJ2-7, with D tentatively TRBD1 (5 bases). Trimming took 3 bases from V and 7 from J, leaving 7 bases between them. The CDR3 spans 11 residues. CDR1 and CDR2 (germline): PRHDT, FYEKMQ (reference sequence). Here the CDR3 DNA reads TGTGCCAGCAGCTTTAACAGGGAGCAGTACTTC. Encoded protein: CASSFNREQYF. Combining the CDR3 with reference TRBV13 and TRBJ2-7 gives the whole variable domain AAGVIQSPRHLIKEKRETATLKCYPIPRHDTVYWYQQGPGQDPQFLISFYEKMQSDKGSIPDRFSAQQFSDYHSELNMSSLELGDSALYFCASSFNREQYFGPGTRLTVT.

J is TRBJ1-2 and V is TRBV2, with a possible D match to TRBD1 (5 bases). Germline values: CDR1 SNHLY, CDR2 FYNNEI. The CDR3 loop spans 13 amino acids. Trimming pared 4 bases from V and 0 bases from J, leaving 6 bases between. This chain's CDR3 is CASSVTANYGYTF. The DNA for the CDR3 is TGTGCCAGCAGTGTGACAGCTAACTATGGCTACACCTTC.

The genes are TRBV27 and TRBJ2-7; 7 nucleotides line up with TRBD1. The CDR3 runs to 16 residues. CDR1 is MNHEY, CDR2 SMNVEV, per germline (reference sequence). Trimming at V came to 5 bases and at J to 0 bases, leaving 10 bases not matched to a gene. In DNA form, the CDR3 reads TGTGCCAGCAGTCCTTACGGGACAGTTGTCTCCTACGAGCAGTACTTC. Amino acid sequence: CASSPYGTVVSYEQYF.

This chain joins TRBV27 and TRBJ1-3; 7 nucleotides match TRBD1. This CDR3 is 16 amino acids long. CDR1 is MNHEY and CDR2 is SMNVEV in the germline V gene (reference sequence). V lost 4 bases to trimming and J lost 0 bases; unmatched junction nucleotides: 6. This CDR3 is CASSSGQVRSGNTIYF. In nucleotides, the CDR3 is TGTGCCAGCAGTTCCGGACAGGTCCGCTCTGGAAACACCATATATTTT.

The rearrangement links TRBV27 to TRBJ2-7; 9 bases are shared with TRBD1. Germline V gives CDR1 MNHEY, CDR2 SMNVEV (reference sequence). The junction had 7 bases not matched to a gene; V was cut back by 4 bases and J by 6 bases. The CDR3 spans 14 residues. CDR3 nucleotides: TGTGCCAGCAGTTCCGGGACAGGGTTAAGCGAGCAGTACTTC. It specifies CASSSGTGLSEQYF.

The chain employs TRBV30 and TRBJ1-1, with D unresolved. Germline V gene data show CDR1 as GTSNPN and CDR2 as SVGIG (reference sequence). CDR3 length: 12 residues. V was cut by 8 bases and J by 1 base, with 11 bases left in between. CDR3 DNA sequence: TGTGCCCTCGTCCCAAGGAACACTGAAGCTTTCTTT. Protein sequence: CALVPRNTEAFF.

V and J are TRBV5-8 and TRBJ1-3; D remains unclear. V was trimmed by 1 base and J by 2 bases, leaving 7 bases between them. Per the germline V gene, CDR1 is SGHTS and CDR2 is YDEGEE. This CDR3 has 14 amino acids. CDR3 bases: TGTGCCAGCAGCTTGAAGGGAGCTGGAAACACCATATATTTT. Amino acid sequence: CASSLKGAGNTIYF.